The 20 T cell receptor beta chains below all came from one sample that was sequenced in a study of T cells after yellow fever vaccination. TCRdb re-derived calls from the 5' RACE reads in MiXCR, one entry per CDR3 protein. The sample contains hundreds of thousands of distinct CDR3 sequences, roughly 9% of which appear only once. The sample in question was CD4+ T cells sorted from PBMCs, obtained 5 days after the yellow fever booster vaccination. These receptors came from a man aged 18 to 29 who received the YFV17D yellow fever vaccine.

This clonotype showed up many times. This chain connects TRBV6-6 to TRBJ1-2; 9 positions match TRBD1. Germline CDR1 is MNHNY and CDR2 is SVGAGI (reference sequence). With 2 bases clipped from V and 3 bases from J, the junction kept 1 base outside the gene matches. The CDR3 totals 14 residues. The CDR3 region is CASSYRTGDYGYTF. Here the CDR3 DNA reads TGTGCCAGCAGTTACCGGACAGGGGACTATGGCTACACCTTC.

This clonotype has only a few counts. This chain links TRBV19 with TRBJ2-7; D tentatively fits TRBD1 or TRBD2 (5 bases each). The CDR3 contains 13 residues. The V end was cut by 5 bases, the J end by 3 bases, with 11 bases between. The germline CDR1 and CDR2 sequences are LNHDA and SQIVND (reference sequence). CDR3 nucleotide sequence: TGTGCCAGTAGTGGAGGACAATACTACGAGCAGTACTTC. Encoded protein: CASSGGQYYEQYF.

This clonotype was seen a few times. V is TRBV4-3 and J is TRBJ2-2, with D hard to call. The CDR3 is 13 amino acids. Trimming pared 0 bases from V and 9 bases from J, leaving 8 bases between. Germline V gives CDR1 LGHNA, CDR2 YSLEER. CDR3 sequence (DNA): TGCGCCAGCAGCCAAGATCGTGTGCGGGAGCTGTTTTTT. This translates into CASSQDRVRELFF.

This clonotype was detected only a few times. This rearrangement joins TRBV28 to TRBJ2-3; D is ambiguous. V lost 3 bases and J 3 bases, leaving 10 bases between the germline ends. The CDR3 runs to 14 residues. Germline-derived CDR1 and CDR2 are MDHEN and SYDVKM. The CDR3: CASSFQIRTDTQYF. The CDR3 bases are TGTGCCAGCAGTTTCCAAATAAGGACAGATACGCAGTATTTT.

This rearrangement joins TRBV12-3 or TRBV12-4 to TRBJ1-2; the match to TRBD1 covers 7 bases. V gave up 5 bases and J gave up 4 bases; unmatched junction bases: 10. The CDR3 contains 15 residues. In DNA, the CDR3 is TGTGCCAGCAGTCCCGCAGGGGGAGCCCTCTATGGCTACACCTTC. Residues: CASSPAGGALYGYTF.

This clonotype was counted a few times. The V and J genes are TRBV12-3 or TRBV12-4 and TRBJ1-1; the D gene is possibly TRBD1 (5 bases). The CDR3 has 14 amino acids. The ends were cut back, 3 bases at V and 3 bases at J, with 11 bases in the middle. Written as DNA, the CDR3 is TGTGCCAGCAGTTTGCGTGAGGGGTACACTGAAGCTTTCTTT. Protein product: CASSLREGYTEAFF.

The CDR3, as DNA: TGTGCCAGCAGTGAATTTATAGAACGCGGGGAGCTGTTTTTT. Translation: CASSEFIERGELFF. The chain recombines TRBV25-1 with TRBJ2-2; D unclear. The CDR3 covers 14 residues. Germline CDR1 is MGHDK and CDR2 is SYGVNS. Trimming pared 1 base from V and 7 bases from J, leaving 10 bases between.

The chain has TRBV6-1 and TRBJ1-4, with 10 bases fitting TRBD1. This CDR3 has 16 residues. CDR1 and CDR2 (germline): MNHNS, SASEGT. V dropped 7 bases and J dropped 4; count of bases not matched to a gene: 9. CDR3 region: CASIRTGGAFNEKLFF. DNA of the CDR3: TGTGCCAGCATAAGGACAGGGGGGGCATTTAATGAAAAACTGTTTTTT.

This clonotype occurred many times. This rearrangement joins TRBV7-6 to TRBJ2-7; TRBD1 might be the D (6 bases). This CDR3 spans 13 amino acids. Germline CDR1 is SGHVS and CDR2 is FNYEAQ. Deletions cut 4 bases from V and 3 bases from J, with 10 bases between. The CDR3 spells CASSSYRDYEQYF. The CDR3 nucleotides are TGTGCCAGCAGCTCATACAGGGACTACGAGCAGTACTTC.

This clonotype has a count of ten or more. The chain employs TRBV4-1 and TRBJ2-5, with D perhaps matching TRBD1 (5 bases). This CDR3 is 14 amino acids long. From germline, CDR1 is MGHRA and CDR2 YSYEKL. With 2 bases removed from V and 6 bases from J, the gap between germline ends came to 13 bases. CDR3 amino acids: CASSQWVGAKTQYF. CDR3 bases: TGCGCCAGCAGCCAATGGGTAGGGGCAAAGACCCAGTACTTC.

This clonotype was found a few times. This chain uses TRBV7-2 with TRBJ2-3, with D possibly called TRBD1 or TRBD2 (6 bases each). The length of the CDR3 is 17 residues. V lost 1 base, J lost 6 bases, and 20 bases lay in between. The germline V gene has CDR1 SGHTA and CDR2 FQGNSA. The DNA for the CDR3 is TGTGCCAGCAGCTTAGGGGCCACAGGGTCGGGAGCGGATACGCAGTATTTT. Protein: CASSLGATGSGADTQYF.

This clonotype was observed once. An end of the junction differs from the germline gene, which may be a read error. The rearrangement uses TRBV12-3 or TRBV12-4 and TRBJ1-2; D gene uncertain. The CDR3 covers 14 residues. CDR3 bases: TGTTCCAGCAGTTTACGAGGGATCTTTGAAGGCTACACCTTC. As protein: CSSSLRGIFEGYTF.

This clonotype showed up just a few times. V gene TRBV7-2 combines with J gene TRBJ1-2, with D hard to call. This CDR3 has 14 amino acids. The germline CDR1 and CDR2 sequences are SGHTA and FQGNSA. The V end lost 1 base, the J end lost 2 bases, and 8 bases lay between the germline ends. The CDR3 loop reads CASSLVLGNYGYTF. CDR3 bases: TGTGCCAGCAGCTTAGTTCTGGGAAACTATGGCTACACCTTC.

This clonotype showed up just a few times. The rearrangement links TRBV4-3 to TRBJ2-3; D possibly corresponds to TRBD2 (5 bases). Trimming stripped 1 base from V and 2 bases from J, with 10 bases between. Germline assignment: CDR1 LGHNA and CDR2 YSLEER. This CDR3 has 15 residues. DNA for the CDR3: TGCGCCAGCAGCCAAGTCGGGGTTTTCACAGATACGCAGTATTTT. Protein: CASSQVGVFTDTQYF.

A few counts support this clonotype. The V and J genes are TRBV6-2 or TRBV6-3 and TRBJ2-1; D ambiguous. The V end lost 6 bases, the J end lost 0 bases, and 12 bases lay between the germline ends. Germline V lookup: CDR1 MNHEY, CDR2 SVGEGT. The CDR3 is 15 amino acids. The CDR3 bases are TGTGCCAGCAGAGAGTCAGCCAGCTCCTACAATGAGCAGTTCTTC. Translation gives CASRESASSYNEQFF.

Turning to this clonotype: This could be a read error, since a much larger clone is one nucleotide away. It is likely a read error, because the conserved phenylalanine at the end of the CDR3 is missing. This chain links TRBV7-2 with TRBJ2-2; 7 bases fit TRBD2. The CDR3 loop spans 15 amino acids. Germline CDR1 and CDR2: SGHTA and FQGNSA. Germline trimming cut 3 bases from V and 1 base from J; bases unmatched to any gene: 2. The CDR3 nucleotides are TGTGCCAGCAGCTTCAAGCGGGGGAACACCGGGGAGCTGTTTCTT. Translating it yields CASSFKRGNTGELFL.

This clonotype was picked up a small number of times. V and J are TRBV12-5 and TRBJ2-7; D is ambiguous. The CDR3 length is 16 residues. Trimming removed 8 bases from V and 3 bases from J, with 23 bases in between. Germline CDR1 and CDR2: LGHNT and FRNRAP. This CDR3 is CASRPGESLTYYEQYF. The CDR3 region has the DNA TGTGCTAGTCGCCCCGGAGAATCCCTCACCTACTACGAGCAGTACTTC.

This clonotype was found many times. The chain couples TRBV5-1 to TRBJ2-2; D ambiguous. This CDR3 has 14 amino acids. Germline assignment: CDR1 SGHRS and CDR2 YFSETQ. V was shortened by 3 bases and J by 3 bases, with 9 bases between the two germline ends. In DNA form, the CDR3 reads TGCGCCAGCAGCTCCTCAAGCCACACCGGGGAGCTGTTTTTT. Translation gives CASSSSSHTGELFF.

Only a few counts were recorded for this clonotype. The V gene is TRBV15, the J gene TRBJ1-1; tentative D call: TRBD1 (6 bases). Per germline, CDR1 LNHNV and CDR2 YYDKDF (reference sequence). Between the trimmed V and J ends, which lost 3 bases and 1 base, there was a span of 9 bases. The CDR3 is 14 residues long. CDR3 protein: CATSSQGQNTEAFF. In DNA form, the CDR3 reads TGTGCCACCAGCAGCCAGGGGCAGAACACTGAAGCTTTCTTT.

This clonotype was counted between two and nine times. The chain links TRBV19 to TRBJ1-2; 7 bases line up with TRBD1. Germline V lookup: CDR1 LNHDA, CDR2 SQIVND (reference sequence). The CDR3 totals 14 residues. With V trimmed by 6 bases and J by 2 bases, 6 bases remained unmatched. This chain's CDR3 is CASRPYRGNYGYTF. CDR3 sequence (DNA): TGTGCCAGTAGGCCTTACAGGGGAAACTATGGCTACACCTTC.